Sequencing of this T cell receptor beta chain was carried out in a study of cytomegalovirus exposure and HLA in healthy donors listed by TCRdb under 2017. A note on the overall study: An earlier analysis of 587 of the donors reported 276 Gb of sequence data and some 110 million unique TCR beta sequences obtained from some 170 million T cells. Approximately 300 gigabases of sequencing data and 91 million or so unique TCR sequences made up an early release that covered approximately 650 HLA-typed donors. Of the 398 genotyped donors, approximately 83% fell in the genetic ancestry cluster associated with self-reported Caucasian donors. The study aimed to test whether signatures of past pathogen exposure could be identified by cataloging public T cell receptors. Using immunosequencing, the study profiled T cell repertoires from about 650 subjects and related those repertoires to cytomegalovirus serostatus. A separate validation cohort of roughly 130 different subjects was used in addition to the roughly 620-subject first cohort. High-throughput TCR immunosequencing, statistical association of individual TCRs with disease status, and machine learning were combined to predict cytomegalovirus infection status. A later analysis re-analyzed previously published TCR beta repertoires from roughly 690 donors and added high-resolution HLA genotyping to study TCR occurrence patterns. In the later analysis, no new phenotypic data were used to find candidate immune exposures; instead, reliance was placed on TCR beta sequences and their occurrence across donors. To decide whether each TCR beta V gene segment behaved as functional or pseudogenic, an earlier analysis of several hundred of the donors relied on high-throughput TCR beta sequencing. Donor age, sex, ethnicity and CMV serostatus were collected together with the repertoire data. Genome-wide SNP genotypes for about 60% of the 666 donors were used in a later genetic analysis, which treated that subset as a discovery cohort. Every repertoire in the discovery cohort had been generated on one and the same sequencing platform. Class I and class II HLA loci were covered by the typing at four-digit resolution. The number of typed donors differed by locus: about 620-630 for A, B, C, DRB1 and DQB1; some 500 for DQA1; some 610 for DPA1; and roughly 450 for DPB1. A few DR-DQ haplotypes were treated as single units for association and clustering because of strong linkage in the cohort. Among 350 to 400 genotyped donors of the cohort, an average of approximately 240,000 unique TCR beta nucleotide sequences were sequenced per donor, roughly 20% of them non-productive. The paper as a whole reports these results and caveats: In a later analysis, TCR association rates were found to vary across HLA loci, with the most associated TCRs seen for DRB1 alleles and the fewest for HLA-C alleles. At a false discovery rate of 0.05, a later analysis linked under 20,000 TCR beta sequences to specific HLA alleles. According to a later genetic analysis, donors in an Asian-associated ancestry cluster had fewer N-insertions in productive TCRs than the approximately 670-donor mean. A few of the identified cytomegalovirus-associated TCR beta chains were confirmed in vitro to be specific for cytomegalovirus antigens. In an earlier analysis of around 500 of the donors, most TCR beta V segments appeared in productive rearrangements about 90% or about 30% of the time, broadly matching IMGT annotations. A cluster of highly shared sequence variants was judged likely to be a technical artifact of the sequencing pipeline. In a later genetic analysis, a missense DCLRE1C variant was associated with V-gene and J-gene trimming of TCR beta chains, and the association was replicated in an independent cohort. According to a later analysis, parvovirus B19, influenza, CMV and Epstein-Barr virus appeared linked to several top co-occurrence clusters. When HLA alleles, especially DR and DQ, strongly co-occurred, TCR associations were difficult to assign to individual alleles. The study listed 150 to 200 TCR beta chains as associated with cytomegalovirus. Because counts were too low, around 17 rarely observed V segments, including chromosome 9 orphons, were left out of the earlier analysis of roughly 600 of the donors. Correlated functional status among segregating V segments might reflect linkage disequilibrium, but an unknown experimental factor could not be ruled out. Presence/absence analyses assumed roughly uniform sequencing depth across donors, an assumption that may not hold. Some IMGT-functional V segments, including TRBV6-2 and TRBV6-3, could not be distinguished by the 87-base-pair reads and were therefore excluded. A further reported finding was that TCR beta sequences accurately predicted the HLA-A and HLA-B alleles for most subjects in the first cohort. Cytomegalovirus status was reported to be diagnosed by the classifier with high specificity and sensitivity in both the original and validation cohorts. For the cohort, immune exposure information was limited to CMV serostatus. Most TCR sequences were seen in very few donors, while some public TCRs were found in many individuals. Because HLA typing was missing for some donors at each locus, association tests included only the typed subset. The authors suggested that the approach could potentially be generalized to other disease states and immunological phenotypes. The cohort was sequenced for TCR beta chains only, and without alpha or paired-chain data the features that could be detected were limited. In a later analysis, most CMV-associated TCR beta chains were found to appear HLA-restricted, with HLA associations seemingly driven largely by CMV exposure. In a later analysis, HLA-associated TCR beta chains showed more clonal expansion and lower generation probabilities than non-associated chains that were equally common.

This clone appeared a single time. No antigen is known for it. An end of the junction differs from the germline gene, which may be a read error. The cohort consisted of some 730 healthy bone marrow donors. At the time of sampling, all cohort members were nominally healthy, though unrecorded immune exposures were likely present. The donor was CMV seronegative and was included in the group of under 450 seronegative cohort members. A peripheral blood sample was collected from each donor, and TCR beta sequencing was performed on peripheral blood mononuclear cells. Genomic DNA extraction from the blood cell samples was performed with the Qiagen DNeasy Blood Extraction Kit. Library preparation used the immunoSEQ multiplex PCR assay. For the multiplex PCR, a mixture combining 60 forward primers for TCR Vbeta segments and 13 reverse primers for TCR Jbeta segments was used. The CDR3 region of rearranged TCR beta genes was amplified from genomic DNA with a multiplex PCR assay. The Illumina HiSeq System was used to sequence the amplified TCR beta libraries as 87-base-pair reads. Turning to the authors' computational methods: Across the 640 or so repertoires, a later analysis counted 78 million or so unique TCR beta chains, 9 million to 14 million of which were shared by at least two donors. A nearest-neighbor algorithm error-corrected the raw reads and collapsed the reads into unique sequences, merging closely related sequences to remove PCR and sequencing errors. V, D and J gene segments were assigned by aligning CDR3 sequences to IMGT reference sequences. Each retained sequence needed at least a six-nucleotide match to both a V gene segment and a J gene segment. A rearrangement counted as productive if the CDR3 had no stop codons and remained in frame with V and J, and every other rearrangement counted as non-productive. CDR3 was defined by IMGT convention, running from the second conserved V-encoded cysteine to the conserved J-encoded phenylalanine. Sequences without an unambiguous match to a single V gene segment were excluded from the earlier analysis of about 600 of the donors. An earlier analysis of about 590 of the donors classified V segments as functional when productive rearrangements were above 56.7% and as segregating when the standard deviation between donors was above 5%. A statistical classification framework was developed to diagnose cytomegalovirus status using the catalog of TCR beta chain sequences. In a later analysis, V and J genes were assigned by comparing TCR nucleotide sequences against IMGT/GENE-DB human TR gene sequences. In a later analysis, CDR3 sequences and most-parsimonious VDJ recombination scenarios were assigned using the TCRdist pipeline. In a later analysis, each TCR beta chain was defined by its CDR3 amino acid sequence together with its V-gene family, and reads without a unique V-gene family were excluded. In a later analysis, 450 to 600 highly shared, low-generation-probability nucleotide sequences were removed to address suspected cross-contamination and a sequencing artifact. In a later analysis, a clonal expansion index was calculated for each public chain from normalized within-repertoire ranks of inferred template counts. In a later analysis, generation probabilities were computed with a VDJ recombination model fitted to out-of-frame rearrangements, and the resulting probabilities were checked against IGoR. A later analysis scored TCR-TCR, TCR-HLA and TCR-CMV co-occurrence with hypergeometric tests, applying a repertoire-size bias correction to TCR pairs. To estimate false discovery rates, a later analysis permuted the HLA or CMV assignments 20 times. A later analysis grouped co-occurring TCRs with DBSCAN, adding TCRdist sequence similarity when clustering within HLA-allele-positive subsets. Repertoires with fewer than 30,000 or more than 120,000 public chains, plus five repertoires with anomalous nucleotide sharing, were excluded from co-occurrence clustering. TCRdb's version of the immuneACCESS table is confined to in-frame rearrangements and falls short of the full clone set. An unresolved V gene accounts for under half of the shortfall where checked; the remainder is of unknown origin. V and J calls and clone size are copied from that table; D and trimming were computed from the DNA. For this sample there are hundreds of thousands of clones; about 78% appear just once. The ten largest clones capture around 3.9% of the sample.

The CDR3 spans 15 residues, from the cysteine through the phenylalanine. Just the 45-base CDR3 DNA is kept, in frame starting at base 1. Sequences SEHNR (CDR1) and FQNEAQ (CDR2) are obtained from the germline V gene (reference sequence). Material for sequencing was PBMCs. Rearrangement joined TRBV7-9 to TRBJ1-4; the central 8 bases match TRBD1. The sequence was obtained from a male donor in good health and CMV-seronegative. The encoded CDR3 is CSSSEMTGEGEKLFF. At the DNA level, the sequence is TGTTCCAGCAGCGAAATGACAGGGGAAGGGGAAAAACTGTTTTTT. The CDR3 plus the reference TRBV7-9 and TRBJ1-4 genes for the other parts give the full variable domain: DTGVSQNPRHKITKRGQNVTFRCDPISEHNRLYWYRQTLGQGPEFLTYFQNEAQLEKSRLLSDRFSAERPKGSFSTLEIQRTEQGDSAMYLCSSSEMTGEGEKLFFGSGTQLSVL.